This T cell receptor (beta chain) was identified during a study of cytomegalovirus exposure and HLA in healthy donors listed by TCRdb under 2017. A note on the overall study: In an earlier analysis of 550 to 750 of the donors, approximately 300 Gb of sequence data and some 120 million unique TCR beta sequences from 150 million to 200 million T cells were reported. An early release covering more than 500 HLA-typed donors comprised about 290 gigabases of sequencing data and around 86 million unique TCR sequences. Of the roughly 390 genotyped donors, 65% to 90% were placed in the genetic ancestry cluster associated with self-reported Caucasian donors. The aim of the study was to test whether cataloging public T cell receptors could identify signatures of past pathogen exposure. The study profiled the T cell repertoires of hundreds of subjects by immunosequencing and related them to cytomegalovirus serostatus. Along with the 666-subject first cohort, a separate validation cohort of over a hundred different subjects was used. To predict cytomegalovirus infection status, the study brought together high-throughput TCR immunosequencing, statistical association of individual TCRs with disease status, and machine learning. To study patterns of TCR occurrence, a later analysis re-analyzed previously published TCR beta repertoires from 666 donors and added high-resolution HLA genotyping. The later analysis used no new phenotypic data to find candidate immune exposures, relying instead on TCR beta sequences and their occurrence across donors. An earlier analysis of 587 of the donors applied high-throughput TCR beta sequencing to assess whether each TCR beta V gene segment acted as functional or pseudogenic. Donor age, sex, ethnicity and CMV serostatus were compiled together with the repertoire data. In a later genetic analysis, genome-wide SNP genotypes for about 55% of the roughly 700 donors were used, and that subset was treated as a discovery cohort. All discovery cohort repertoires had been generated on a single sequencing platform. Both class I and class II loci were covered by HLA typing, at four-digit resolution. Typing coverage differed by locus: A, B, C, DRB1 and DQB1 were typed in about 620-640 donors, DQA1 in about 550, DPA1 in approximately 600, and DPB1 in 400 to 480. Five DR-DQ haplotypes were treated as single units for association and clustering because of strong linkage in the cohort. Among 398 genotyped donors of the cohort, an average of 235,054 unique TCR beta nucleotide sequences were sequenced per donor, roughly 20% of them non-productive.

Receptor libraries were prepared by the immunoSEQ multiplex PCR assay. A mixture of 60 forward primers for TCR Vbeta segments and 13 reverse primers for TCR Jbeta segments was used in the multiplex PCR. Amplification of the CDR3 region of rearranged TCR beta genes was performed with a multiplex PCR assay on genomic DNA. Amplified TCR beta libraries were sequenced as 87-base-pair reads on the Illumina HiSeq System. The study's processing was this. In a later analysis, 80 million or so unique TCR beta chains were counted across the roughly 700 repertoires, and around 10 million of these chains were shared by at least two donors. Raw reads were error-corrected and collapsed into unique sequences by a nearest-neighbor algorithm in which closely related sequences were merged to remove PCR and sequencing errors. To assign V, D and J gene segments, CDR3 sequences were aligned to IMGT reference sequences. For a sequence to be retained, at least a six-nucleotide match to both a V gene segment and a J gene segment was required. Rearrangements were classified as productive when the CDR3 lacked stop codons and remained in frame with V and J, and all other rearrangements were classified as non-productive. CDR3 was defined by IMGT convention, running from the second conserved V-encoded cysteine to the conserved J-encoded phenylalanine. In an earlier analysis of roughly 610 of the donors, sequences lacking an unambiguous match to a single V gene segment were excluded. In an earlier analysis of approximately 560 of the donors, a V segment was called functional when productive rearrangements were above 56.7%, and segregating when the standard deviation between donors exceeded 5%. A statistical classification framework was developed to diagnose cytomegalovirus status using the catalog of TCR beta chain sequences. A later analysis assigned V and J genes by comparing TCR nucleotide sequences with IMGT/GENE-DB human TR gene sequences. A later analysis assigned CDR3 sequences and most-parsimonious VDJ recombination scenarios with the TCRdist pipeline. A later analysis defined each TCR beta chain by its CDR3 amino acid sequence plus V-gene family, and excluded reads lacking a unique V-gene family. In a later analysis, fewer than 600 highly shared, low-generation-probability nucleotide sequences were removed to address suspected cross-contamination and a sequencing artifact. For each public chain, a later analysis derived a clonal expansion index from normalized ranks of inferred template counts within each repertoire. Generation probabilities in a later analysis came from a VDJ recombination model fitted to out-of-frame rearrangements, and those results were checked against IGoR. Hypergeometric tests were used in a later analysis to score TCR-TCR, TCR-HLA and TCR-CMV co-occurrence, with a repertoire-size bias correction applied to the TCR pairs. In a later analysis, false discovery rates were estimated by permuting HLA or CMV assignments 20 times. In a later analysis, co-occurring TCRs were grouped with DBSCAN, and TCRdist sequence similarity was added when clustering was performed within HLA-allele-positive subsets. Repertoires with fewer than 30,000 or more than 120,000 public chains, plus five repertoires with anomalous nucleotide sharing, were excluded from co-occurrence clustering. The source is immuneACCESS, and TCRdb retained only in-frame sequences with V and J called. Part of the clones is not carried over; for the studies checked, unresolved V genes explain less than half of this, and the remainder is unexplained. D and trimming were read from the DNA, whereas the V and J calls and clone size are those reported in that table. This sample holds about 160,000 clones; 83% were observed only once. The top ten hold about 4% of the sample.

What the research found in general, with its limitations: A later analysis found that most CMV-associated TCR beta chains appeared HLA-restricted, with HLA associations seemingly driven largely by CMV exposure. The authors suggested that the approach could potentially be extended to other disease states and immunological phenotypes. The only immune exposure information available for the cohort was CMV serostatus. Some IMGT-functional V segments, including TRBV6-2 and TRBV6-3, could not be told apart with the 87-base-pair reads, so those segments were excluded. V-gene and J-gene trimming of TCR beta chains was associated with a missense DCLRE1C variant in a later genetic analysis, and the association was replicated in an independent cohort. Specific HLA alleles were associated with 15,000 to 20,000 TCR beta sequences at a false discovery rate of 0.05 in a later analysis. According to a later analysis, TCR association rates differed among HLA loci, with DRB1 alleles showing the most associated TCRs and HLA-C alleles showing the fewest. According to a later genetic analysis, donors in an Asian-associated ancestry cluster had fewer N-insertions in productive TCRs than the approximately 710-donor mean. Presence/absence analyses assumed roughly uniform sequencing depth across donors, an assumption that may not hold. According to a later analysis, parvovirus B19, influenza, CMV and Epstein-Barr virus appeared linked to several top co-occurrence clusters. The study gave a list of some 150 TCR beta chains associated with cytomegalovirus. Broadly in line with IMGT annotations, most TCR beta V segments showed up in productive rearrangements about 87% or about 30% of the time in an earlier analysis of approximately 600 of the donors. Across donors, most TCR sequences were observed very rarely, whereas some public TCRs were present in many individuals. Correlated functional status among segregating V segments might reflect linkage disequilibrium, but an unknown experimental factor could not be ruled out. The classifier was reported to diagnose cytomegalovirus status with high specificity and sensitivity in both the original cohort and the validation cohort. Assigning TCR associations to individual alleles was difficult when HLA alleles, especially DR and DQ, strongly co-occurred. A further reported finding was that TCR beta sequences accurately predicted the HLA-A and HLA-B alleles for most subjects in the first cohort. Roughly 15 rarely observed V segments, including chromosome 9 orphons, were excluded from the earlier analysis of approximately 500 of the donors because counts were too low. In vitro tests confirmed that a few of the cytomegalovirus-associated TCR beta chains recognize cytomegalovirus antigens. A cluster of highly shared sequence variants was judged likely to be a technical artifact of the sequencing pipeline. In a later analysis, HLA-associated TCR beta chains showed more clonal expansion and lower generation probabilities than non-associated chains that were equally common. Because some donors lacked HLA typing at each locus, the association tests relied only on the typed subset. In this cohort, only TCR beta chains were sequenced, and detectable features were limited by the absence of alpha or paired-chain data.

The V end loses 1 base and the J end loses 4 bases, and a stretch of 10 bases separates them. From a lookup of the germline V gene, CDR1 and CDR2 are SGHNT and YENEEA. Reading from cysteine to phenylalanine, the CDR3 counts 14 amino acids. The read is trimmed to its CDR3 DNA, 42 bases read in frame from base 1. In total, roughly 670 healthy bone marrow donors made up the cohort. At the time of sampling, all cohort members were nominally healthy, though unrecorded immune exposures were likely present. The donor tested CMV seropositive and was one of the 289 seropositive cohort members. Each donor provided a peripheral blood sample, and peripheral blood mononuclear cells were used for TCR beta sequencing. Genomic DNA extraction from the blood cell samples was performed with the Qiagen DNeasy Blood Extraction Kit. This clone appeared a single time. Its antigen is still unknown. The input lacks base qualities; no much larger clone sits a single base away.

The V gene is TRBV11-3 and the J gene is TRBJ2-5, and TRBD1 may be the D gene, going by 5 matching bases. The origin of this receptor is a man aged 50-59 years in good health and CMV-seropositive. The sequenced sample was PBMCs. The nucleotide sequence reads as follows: TGTGCCAGCAGCTTAGCGCCAGGGATAGAGACCCAGTACTTC. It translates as CASSLAPGIETQYF.